These 19 T cell receptor beta chains came from one sample sequenced in a study of blood T cell repertoires in COVID-19. TCRdb's table, derived via immunoSEQ multiplex PCR, lists solely in-frame clones and lacks some. The table lists 310,000 or so clones, 86% of them singletons. The sequenced sample was peripheral blood. All receptors come from a woman in her twenties or thirties who had recovered from COVID-19.

The chain combines TRBV14 with TRBJ2-2, with D hard to call. The V and J ends lost 1 base and 2 bases respectively, with 8 bases between them. Germline-derived CDR1 and CDR2 are SGHDN and FVKESK. The CDR3 sequence is 15 residues long. CDR3 amino acids: CASSQAPSNTGELFF. The CDR3 nucleotides are TGTGCCAGCAGCCAAGCTCCTTCTAACACCGGGGAGCTGTTTTTT.

The rearrangement uses TRBV20-1 and TRBJ2-7, with 7 bases that match TRBD1. Germline CDR1 and CDR2: DFQATT and SNEGSKA (reference sequence). This CDR3 has 13 residues. Unmatched junction bases numbered 5, after V lost 3 bases and J lost 3 bases. The CDR3 bases are TGCAGTGCTAGTCGGGACAGTTACTACGAGCAGTACTTC. It encodes CSASRDSYYEQYF.

The chain couples TRBV10-3 to TRBJ2-7, with 10 bases aligning to TRBD1. CDR3 length: 13 residues. The J segment lost 5 bases and the V segment lost 8 bases, leaving 6 bases of the junction unmatched. Germline loops: CDR1 ENHRY, CDR2 SYGVKD. The CDR3 reads CAIRDRGVDEQYF. The CDR3, as DNA: TGTGCCATCCGGGACAGGGGCGTCGACGAGCAGTACTTC.

The chain uses TRBV11-3 and TRBJ2-2, with D possibly TRBD1 on 7 matching bases. The CDR3 extends over 14 amino acids. Germline lookup yields CDR1 SGHNT and CDR2 YENEEA. Trimming left V 0 bases short and J 8 bases short, with 10 bases between. The DNA of the CDR3 is TGTGCCAGCAGCTTAGAGGAGGGGGCGGGGGAGCTGTTTTTT. Translated: CASSLEEGAGELFF.

The chain uses TRBV18 and TRBJ2-2; D is uncertain. The germline V gene has CDR1 KGHSH and CDR2 LQKENI. V was shortened by 6 bases and J by 5 bases, with 10 bases between the two germline ends. This CDR3 has 13 amino acids. DNA for the CDR3: TGTGCCAGCTCTCTCGGGTGGACCGGGGAGCTGTTTTTT. Translated: CASSLGWTGELFF. The full variable domain, its missing parts supplied by reference TRBV18 and TRBJ2-2, is NAGVMQNPRHLVRRRGQEARLRCSPMKGHSHVYWYRQLPEEGLKFMVYLQKENIIDESGMPKERFSAEFPKEGPSILRIQQVVRGDSAAYFCASSLGWTGELFFGEGSRLTVL.

V gene TRBV5-1 combines with J gene TRBJ2-5, with 7 positions matching TRBD1. The CDR3 spans 14 residues. After removal of 4 bases from V and 1 base from J, the junction contained 4 bases not matched to a gene. CDR1 SGHRS and CDR2 YFSETQ come from the germline V gene. CDR3 in amino acids: CASSLTGPQETQYF. As DNA, the CDR3 is TGCGCCAGCAGCCTGACAGGGCCCCAAGAGACCCAGTACTTC.

The CDR3 is CASSQTGADTQYF. The CDR3 DNA follows: TGTGCCAGCAGCCAGACAGGGGCAGATACGCAGTATTTT. The J gene is TRBJ2-3, the V gene TRBV5-5; 8 nucleotides match TRBD1. The CDR3 runs 13 residues. Germline V gene lookup returns CDR1 SGHKS and CDR2 YYEKEE (reference sequence). V lost 4 bases, J lost 4 bases, and 2 bases stayed unmatched.

V is TRBV5-6 and J is TRBJ2-7, with D possibly TRBD2 on 5 matching bases. Trimming stripped 4 bases from V and 7 bases from J, with 18 bases between. In germline, CDR1 is SGHDT, CDR2 YYEEEE. This CDR3 spans 14 amino acids. The CDR3 spells CASSQSWLAKEQYF. The CDR3 bases are TGTGCCAGCAGCCAGTCCTGGCTAGCCAAGGAGCAGTACTTC.

In its sample, this clone was seen once. V gene TRBV19 combines with J gene TRBJ2-1, with 11 bases fitting TRBD2. The J segment lost 4 bases and the V segment lost 5 bases, leaving 4 bases of the junction unmatched. In germline, CDR1 is LNHDA, CDR2 SQIVND (reference sequence). The CDR3 totals 15 residues. The CDR3, as DNA: TGTGCCAGTAGTTCACTAGCGGGAGAGTACAATGAGCAGTTCTTC. Translated: CASSSLAGEYNEQFF.

In its sample, this clone was seen once. The V gene is TRBV7-9, the J gene TRBJ2-7; D remains ambiguous. Trimming removed 2 bases from V and 3 bases from J, with 5 bases in between. The length of the CDR3 is 12 residues. Germline CDR1 is SEHNR and CDR2 is FQNEAQ (reference sequence). This CDR3 is CASSLQDYEQYF. In DNA form, the CDR3 reads TGTGCCAGCAGCTTACAGGACTACGAGCAGTACTTC.

The chain couples TRBV10-3 to TRBJ1-5; no clear D. Trimming cost V 3 bases and J 0 bases, with 12 bases left between them. Per the germline V gene, CDR1 is ENHRY and CDR2 is SYGVKD. The CDR3 is 16 residues long. CDR3 sequence (DNA): TGTGCCATCAGTGAATCAGTGGTCCTTAGCAATCAGCCCCAGCATTTT. Protein sequence: CAISESVVLSNQPQHF.

The J gene is TRBJ2-1, the V gene TRBV18; 7 positions agree with TRBD1. Germline CDR1 reads KGHSH; CDR2 reads LQKENI. The ends lost 2 bases at V and 7 bases at J; junction bases unmatched: 5. The CDR3 has 14 residues. The CDR3 nucleotides read TGTGCCAGCTCACCAGGGACAGTTGGGAATGAGCAGTTCTTC. Its protein is CASSPGTVGNEQFF.

The chain joins TRBV5-1 to TRBJ2-3; the match to TRBD1 covers 8 bases. The germline CDR1 and CDR2 sequences are SGHRS and YFSETQ. With V trimmed by 4 bases and J by 1 base, 5 bases remained unmatched. The CDR3 runs to 15 residues. Written as DNA, the CDR3 is TGCGCCAGCAGCCAAGGACAGGGTGGCACAGATACGCAGTATTTT. This translates into CASSQGQGGTDTQYF.

The chain links TRBV3-1 (or the pseudogene TRBV3-2) to TRBJ2-3, with 11 bases identical to TRBD2. Germline V gene sequence: CDR1 LGHDT, CDR2 YNNKEL (reference sequence). This CDR3 has 15 amino acids. The V segment lost 6 bases and the J segment 3 bases; nucleotides outside the gene matches: 5. The CDR3 spells CASRMASGGTDTQYF. In nucleotides, the CDR3 is TGTGCCAGCAGGATGGCTAGCGGGGGGACAGATACGCAGTATTTT.

The rearrangement uses TRBV2 and TRBJ2-1, with 8 positions matching TRBD2. The CDR3 extends over 16 amino acids. V dropped 10 bases and J dropped 10; count of bases not matched to a gene: 21. Looked up from germline, CDR1 is SNHLY and CDR2 is FYNNEI. CDR3: CANARIPGLEMDEQFF. CDR3 in DNA: TGTGCCAATGCGAGAATACCGGGACTAGAGATGGACGAGCAGTTCTTC.

The chain carries TRBV6-6 and TRBJ2-3; 11 positions match TRBD2. The CDR3 is made up of 20 amino acids. The trim removed 5 bases at V and 4 bases at J, leaving 20 bases unmatched. The germline CDR1 and CDR2 sequences are MNHNY and SVGAGI (reference sequence). CDR3 nucleotide sequence: TGTGCCAGCAGTCCCCCTTATGATAGCGGGAGGGCCGGGACCCCAGATACGCAGTATTTT. Translating it yields CASSPPYDSGRAGTPDTQYF.

V gene TRBV15 combines with J gene TRBJ1-5; D remains unclear. The CDR3 sequence is 13 residues long. Per the germline V gene, CDR1 is LNHNV and CDR2 is YYDKDF (reference sequence). V shed 5 bases and J shed 7 bases, with 12 bases lying between them. CDR3 DNA sequence: TGTGCCACCAGCGTGGAGGTCGGGCAGCCCCAGCATTTT. This gives the protein CATSVEVGQPQHF.

The chain is built from TRBV19 and TRBJ2-1, with 13 bases that match TRBD2. The CDR3 runs to 15 residues. Germline assignment: CDR1 LNHDA and CDR2 SQIVND (reference sequence). V shed 6 bases, J shed 6 bases, and the junction held 5 bases outside the gene matches. CDR3 in DNA: TGTGCCAGTAGATTAACTAGCGGGGGGGCCAATGAGCAGTTCTTC. This translates into CASRLTSGGANEQFF.

This chain connects TRBV28 to TRBJ2-7; weak D call: TRBD2 (7 bases). Trimming pared 6 bases from V and 3 bases from J, leaving 18 bases between. This CDR3 has 15 residues. The germline gives CDR1 MDHEN, CDR2 SYDVKM. In nucleotides, the CDR3 is TGTGCCAGCAGAACCGCTGGGAGGGGGAACTACGAGCAGTACTTC. Amino acid sequence: CASRTAGRGNYEQYF.